The 28 T cell receptor beta chains below all came from one sample that was sequenced in a study of regulatory T cells in long-lasting Graves disease. Arm-PCR of CDR3 regions and iRepertoire HTBI primers were used to build TCR beta libraries. TCRdb reprocessed the multiplex PCR reads with MiXCR, giving one entry per CDR3 protein. The repertoire holds over 450,000 distinct CDR3 sequences, with approximately 12% as singletons. Regarding time point: newly diagnosed GD, antithyroid drugs for less than 3 months. From RNA extracted from PBMCs, the TCR library was made. The data were also submitted as part of a second study, on T cells in Graves' hyperthyroidism and ophthalmopathy.

The sample consisted of peripheral blood mononuclear cells (PBMCs), taken at new diagnosis, from a patient treated with antithyroid drugs. These receptors originate from a woman aged 30 to 39 with Graves disease.

The chain is built from TRBV12-3 or TRBV12-4 and TRBJ1-2; TRBD1 might be the D (6 bases). Trimming took 7 bases from V and 4 from J, leaving 19 bases between them. The CDR3 consists of 15 residues. The CDR3 sequence: CASMGTSGVGYGYTF. CDR3 bases: TGTGCCAGCATGGGGACTTCAGGGGTGGGCTATGGCTACACCTTC.

Many counts were recorded for this clonotype. The V and J genes are TRBV12-3 or TRBV12-4 and TRBJ1-6; possibly TRBD1 for D (5 bases). V gave up 3 bases and J gave up 6 bases, with 12 bases separating them. The length of the CDR3 is 15 residues. The CDR3 spells CASSLMGPINSPLHF. CDR3 DNA sequence: TGTGCCAGCAGTTTGATGGGACCGATTAATTCACCCCTCCACTTT.

This clonotype was counted at least ten times. The chain uses TRBV7-2 and TRBJ1-2, with D unclear. Germline V gives CDR1 SGHTA, CDR2 FQGNSA. The V end lost 4 bases, the J end lost 8 bases, and 17 bases lay between the germline ends. The CDR3 is made up of 14 amino acids. The CDR3 is CASSSPPTQFGYTF. CDR3 nucleotide sequence: TGTGCCAGCAGCTCTCCACCTACCCAGTTCGGCTACACCTTC.

This clonotype was counted many times. The chain has TRBV2 and TRBJ2-7, with 11 nucleotides matching TRBD1. The CDR3 loop spans 15 amino acids. J was trimmed by 7 bases and V by 4 bases; bases with no gene match: 9. Germline values: CDR1 SNHLY, CDR2 FYNNEI. The CDR3 is CASSGQGQGEVEQYF. CDR3 DNA: TGTGCCAGCAGTGGTCAGGGACAGGGGGAAGTTGAGCAGTACTTC. The whole variable domain, filled in from reference TRBV2 and TRBJ2-7, reads EPEVTQTPSHQVTQMGQEVILRCVPISNHLYFYWYRQILGQKVEFLVSFYNNEISEKSEIFDDQFSVERPDGSNFTLKIRSTKLEDSAMYFCASSGQGQGEVEQYFGPGTRLTVT.

V usage is TRBV7-8 and J usage is TRBJ2-1, with D unresolved. Germline lookup yields CDR1 SGHVS and CDR2 FQNEAQ. Trimming removed 6 bases from V and 2 bases from J, with 11 bases in between. The CDR3 runs 14 residues. The CDR3 coding sequence is TGTGCCAGCAGTCCTGGATTTGCCTACAATGAGCAGTTCTTC. Translated, it gives CASSPGFAYNEQFF.

This clonotype was recorded many times. The genes are TRBV12-3 or TRBV12-4 and TRBJ2-1, with D maybe TRBD2 (5 bases). CDR3 length equals 15 residues. Trimming removed 3 bases from V and 0 bases from J, with 9 bases in between. In DNA, the CDR3 is TGTGCCAGCAGTTTGCGGAGGAGCTCCTACAATGAGCAGTTCTTC. This sequence encodes CASSLRRSSYNEQFF.

This clonotype was observed many times. J is TRBJ2-7 and V is TRBV12-3 or TRBV12-4; perhaps TRBD1 as D (6 bases). The CDR3 is 13 amino acids. V shed 6 bases and J shed 2 bases, with 11 bases lying between them. The CDR3 sequence: CASSLDRTYEQYF. CDR3 nucleotide sequence: TGTGCCAGCAGCTTGGACAGAACCTACGAGCAGTACTTC.

This clonotype was seen repeatedly, ten times or more. In nucleotides, the CDR3 is TGTGCCAGCATGCCGGGAGGGCGGACCGGGGAGCTGTTTTTT. It yields the protein CASMPGGRTGELFF. V and J are TRBV6-2 or TRBV6-3 and TRBJ2-2, with 8 bases that match TRBD2. Unmatched junction bases numbered 6, after V lost 7 bases and J lost 5 bases. The CDR3 extends over 14 amino acids. Germline loops: CDR1 MNHEY, CDR2 SVGEGT.

This clonotype showed up many times. The chain carries TRBV6-1 and TRBJ2-1; either TRBD1 or TRBD2 may supply D (5 bases each). This CDR3 is built from 20 residues. CDR1 and CDR2 (germline): MNHNS, SASEGT. Trimming pared 4 bases from V and 0 bases from J, leaving 25 bases between. CDR3 sequence: CASSGEIHLGALSSYNEQFF. The CDR3 DNA follows: TGTGCCAGCAGTGGGGAGATTCACCTAGGGGCCCTTAGCTCCTACAATGAGCAGTTCTTC.

At least ten counts were recorded for this clonotype. The rearrangement links TRBV20-1 to TRBJ2-7; the match to TRBD2 covers 9 bases. Looked up from germline, CDR1 is DFQATT and CDR2 is SNEGSKA (reference sequence). J lost 4 bases, V lost 0 bases, and 7 bases had no gene match. The CDR3 is 15 residues long. The CDR3 sequence: CSARDGGRALYEQYF. The CDR3 DNA reads as TGCAGTGCTAGAGATGGCGGGAGGGCCCTGTACGAGCAGTACTTC.

DNA of the CDR3: TGCAGTGCTAAACTAGCGGGAGGGCCCCGTTACAATGAGCAGTTCTTC. This gives the protein CSAKLAGGPRYNEQFF. The rearrangement links TRBV20-1 to TRBJ2-1, with 13 positions matching TRBD2. V shed 4 bases and J 4 bases; nucleotides not matched to a gene: 7. From germline, CDR1 is DFQATT and CDR2 SNEGSKA (reference sequence). This CDR3 is 16 amino acids long.

This clonotype appeared many times. The chain has TRBV5-6 and TRBJ2-7; perhaps TRBD2 as D (6 bases). The CDR3 runs 14 residues. The V gene's germline CDR1 is SGHDT and CDR2 YYEEEE. With 6 bases removed from V and 2 bases from J, the gap between germline ends came to 15 bases. The CDR3 protein is CASTLGDSAYEQYF. DNA of the CDR3: TGTGCCAGCACTTTGGGGGACTCGGCCTACGAGCAGTACTTC.

This clonotype was seen repeatedly, ten times or more. The V and J genes are TRBV29-1 and TRBJ1-2; 8 positions match TRBD1. The trim removed 1 base at V and 6 bases at J, leaving 4 bases unmatched. Germline-derived CDR1 and CDR2 are SQVTM and ANQGSEA. This CDR3 has 13 amino acids. The CDR3 sequence is CSVEAGQADGYTF. Written as DNA, the CDR3 is TGCAGCGTTGAAGCGGGACAGGCTGATGGCTACACCTTC.

This clonotype turned up a few times. The chain joins TRBV29-1 to TRBJ2-7; 8 bases fit TRBD1. The CDR3 spans 12 residues. CDR1 is SQVTM, CDR2 ANQGSEA, per germline. Trimming took 5 bases from V and 6 from J; bases not matched to a gene: 6. CDR3 in DNA: TGCAGCGTTAGGACAGGGTACGGCGAGCAGTACTTC. It translates to CSVRTGYGEQYF.

This clonotype was detected ten times or more. The chain employs TRBV20-1 and TRBJ1-2, with unresolved D. With 5 bases removed from V and 4 bases from J, the gap between germline ends came to 14 bases. The CDR3 has 13 residues. In germline, CDR1 is DFQATT, CDR2 SNEGSKA (reference sequence). The CDR3 loop is CSAQQSWGYGYTF. DNA of the CDR3: TGCAGTGCTCAACAGTCGTGGGGCTATGGCTACACCTTC.

The chain carries TRBV6-2 or TRBV6-3 and TRBJ1-2; D is ambiguous. There are 14 residues in the CDR3. From germline, CDR1 is MNHEY and CDR2 SVGEGT. The V and J ends lost 0 bases and 2 bases respectively, with 7 bases between them. In DNA form, the CDR3 reads TGTGCCAGCAGTTACTCGTTAGGGAACTATGGCTACACCTTC. As protein: CASSYSLGNYGYTF.

This chain links TRBV7-9 with TRBJ2-1; TRBD2 agrees at 7 bases. This CDR3 comprises 17 residues. Germline V lookup: CDR1 SEHNR, CDR2 FQNEAQ (reference sequence). With V trimmed by 0 bases and J by 4 bases, 9 bases remained unmatched. The CDR3 loop is CASSLAPLAVKYNEQFF. The CDR3 nucleotides are TGTGCCAGCAGCTTAGCCCCCCTAGCGGTAAAGTACAATGAGCAGTTCTTC.

This clonotype occurred many times. This chain links TRBV6-2 or TRBV6-3 with TRBJ2-7; the D is unclear. The V and J ends lost 2 bases and 5 bases respectively, with 19 bases between them. The CDR3 runs 16 residues. Germline lookup yields CDR1 MNHEY and CDR2 SVGEGT. CDR3 sequence reads: CASSYAPGSTKNEQYF. CDR3 coding DNA: TGTGCCAGCAGTTACGCTCCCGGCAGCACAAAAAACGAGCAGTACTTC.

This clonotype has more than one count but fewer than ten. The V gene is TRBV27, the J gene TRBJ2-2; 10 bases line up with TRBD1. The CDR3 is 17 amino acids. J lost 4 bases, V lost 5 bases, and 10 bases had no gene match. Germline CDR1 is MNHEY and CDR2 is SMNVEV (reference sequence). In nucleotides, the CDR3 is TGTGCCAGCAGTCTTCTACCGGGACAGGGGTTCACCGGGGAGCTGTTTTTT. Protein sequence: CASSLLPGQGFTGELFF.

The chain has TRBV6-1 and TRBJ2-7; 9 nucleotides agree with TRBD1. This CDR3 comprises 14 residues. Germline lookup yields CDR1 MNHNS and CDR2 SASEGT. The junction had 5 bases not matched to a gene; V was cut back by 5 bases and J by 3 bases. CDR3 nucleotides: TGTGCCAGCAGTCGAACGGGACAGGGCTACGAGCAGTACTTC. Translating it yields CASSRTGQGYEQYF.

This clonotype was recorded a few times. The V call is TRBV6-2 or TRBV6-3, the J call TRBJ2-4, with D maybe TRBD1 (7 bases). The CDR3 runs to 17 residues. From germline, CDR1 is MNHEY and CDR2 SVGEGT. V was clipped by 5 bases and J by 0 bases, with 17 bases between them. CDR3 coding DNA: TGTGCCAGCAGTGCGCCAGGGGGACTCCTAGCCAAAAACATTCAGTACTTC. Protein: CASSAPGGLLAKNIQYF.

This clonotype has more than one count but fewer than ten. The V and J genes are TRBV18 and TRBJ2-7, with 10 bases lining up with TRBD2. Trimming at V came to 1 base and at J to 0 bases, leaving 3 bases not matched to a gene. The CDR3 length is 16 residues. Germline CDR1 KGHSH, CDR2 LQKENI. The CDR3 reads CASSPRTSGNSYEQYF. The CDR3, as DNA: TGTGCCAGCTCACCACGAACTAGCGGGAACTCCTACGAGCAGTACTTC. Filled out from reference TRBV18 and TRBJ2-7, the complete variable domain reads NAGVMQNPRHLVRRRGQEARLRCSPMKGHSHVYWYRQLPEEGLKFMVYLQKENIIDESGMPKERFSAEFPKEGPSILRIQQVVRGDSAAYFCASSPRTSGNSYEQYFGPGTRLTVT.

This clonotype has ten or more counts. The rearrangement uses TRBV5-1 and TRBJ2-3; D not certain. The CDR3 is made up of 13 amino acids. V shed 1 base and J shed 4 bases, with 7 bases lying between them. CDR1 and CDR2 (germline): SGHRS, YFSETQ. CDR3 loop: CASSLWIADTQYF. The CDR3 DNA sequence: TGCGCCAGCAGCTTGTGGATAGCAGATACGCAGTATTTT.

There are many counts of this clonotype. Written as DNA, the CDR3 is TGTGCCAGCAAGAGGGAGTTTGGCACAGATACGCAGTATTTT. Encoded protein: CASKREFGTDTQYF. The chain employs TRBV6-2 or TRBV6-3 and TRBJ2-3; D might be TRBD2 (5 bases). Germline assignment: CDR1 MNHEY and CDR2 SVGEGT. V was trimmed by 7 bases and J by 1 base, leaving 12 bases between them. The CDR3 sequence is 14 residues long.

This clonotype has ten or more counts. The chain combines TRBV29-1 with TRBJ1-5, with TRBD1 as a possible D gene (5 bases). CDR1 is SQVTM and CDR2 is ANQGSEA in the germline V gene. V dropped 4 bases and J dropped 0 bases, with 10 bases sitting between them. The CDR3 consists of 14 residues. CDR3 nucleotide sequence: TGCAGCGTTGTATGGGGCAGTAGCAATCAGCCCCAGCATTTT. This translates into CSVVWGSSNQPQHF.

This clonotype was recorded at least ten times. The J gene is TRBJ2-2, the V gene TRBV2; 9 bases agree with TRBD2. This CDR3 has 17 amino acids. Germline V gene lookup returns CDR1 SNHLY and CDR2 FYNNEI. J gave up 2 bases and V 5 bases, and 9 bases lay outside the gene matches. CDR3 sequence reads: CASSTPRTSENTGELFF. Written as DNA, the CDR3 is TGTGCCAGCAGTACGCCAAGGACTAGCGAAAACACCGGGGAGCTGTTTTTT.

At least ten counts were recorded for this clonotype. The chain recombines TRBV12-3 or TRBV12-4 with TRBJ1-5; D remains ambiguous. Trimming pared 1 base from V and 0 bases from J, leaving 10 bases between. The CDR3 consists of 16 residues. CDR3 protein: CASSLGVSNSNQPQHF. The CDR3 DNA reads TGTGCCAGCAGTTTAGGGGTATCTAATAGCAATCAGCCCCAGCATTTT.

This clonotype has at least ten counts. The genes are TRBV20-1 and TRBJ1-1, with D uncertain. Trimming took off 4 bases at V and 1 base at J, with 4 bases between the two ends. From germline, CDR1 is DFQATT and CDR2 SNEGSKA (reference sequence). The CDR3 length is 11 residues. The chain's CDR3 is CSAIRNTEAFF. The CDR3 DNA is TGCAGTGCTATCCGGAACACTGAAGCTTTCTTT.